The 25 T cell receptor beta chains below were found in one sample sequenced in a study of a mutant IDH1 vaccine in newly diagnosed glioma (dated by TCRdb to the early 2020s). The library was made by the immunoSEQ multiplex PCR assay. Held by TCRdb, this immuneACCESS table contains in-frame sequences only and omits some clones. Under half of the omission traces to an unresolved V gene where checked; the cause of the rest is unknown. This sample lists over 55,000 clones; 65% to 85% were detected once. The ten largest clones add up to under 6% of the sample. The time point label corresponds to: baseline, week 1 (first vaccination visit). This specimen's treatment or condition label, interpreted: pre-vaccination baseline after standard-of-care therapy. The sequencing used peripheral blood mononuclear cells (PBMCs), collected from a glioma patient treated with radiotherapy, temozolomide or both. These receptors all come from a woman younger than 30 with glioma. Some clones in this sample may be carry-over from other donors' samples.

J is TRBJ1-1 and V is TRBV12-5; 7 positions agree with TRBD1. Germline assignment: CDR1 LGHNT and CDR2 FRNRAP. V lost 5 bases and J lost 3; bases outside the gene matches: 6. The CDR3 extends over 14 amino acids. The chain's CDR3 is CASGATGRDTEAFF. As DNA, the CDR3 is TGTGCTAGTGGTGCGACAGGGAGGGACACTGAAGCTTTCTTT.

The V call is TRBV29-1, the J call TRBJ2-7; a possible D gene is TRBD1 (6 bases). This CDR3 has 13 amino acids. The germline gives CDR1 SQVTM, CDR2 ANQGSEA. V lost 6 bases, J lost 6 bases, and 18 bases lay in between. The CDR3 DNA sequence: TGCAGCGTCGCCTTCGGGGCCAGGGGCGAGCAGTACTTC. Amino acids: CSVAFGARGEQYF.

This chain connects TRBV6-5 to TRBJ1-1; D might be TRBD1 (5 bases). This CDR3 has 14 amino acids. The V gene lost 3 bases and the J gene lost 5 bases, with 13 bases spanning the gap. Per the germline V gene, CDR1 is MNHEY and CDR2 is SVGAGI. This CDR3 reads CASSYEAGRTEAFF. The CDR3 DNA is TGTGCCAGCAGTTATGAGGCAGGGCGGACTGAAGCTTTCTTT.

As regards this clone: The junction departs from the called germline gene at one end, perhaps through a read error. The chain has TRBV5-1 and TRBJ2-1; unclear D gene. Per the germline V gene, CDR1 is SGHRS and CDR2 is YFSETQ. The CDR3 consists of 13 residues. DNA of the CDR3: TGCGCCAGCACCTTGGAAGGTTACAATGAGCAGTTCTTC. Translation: CASTLEGYNEQFF.

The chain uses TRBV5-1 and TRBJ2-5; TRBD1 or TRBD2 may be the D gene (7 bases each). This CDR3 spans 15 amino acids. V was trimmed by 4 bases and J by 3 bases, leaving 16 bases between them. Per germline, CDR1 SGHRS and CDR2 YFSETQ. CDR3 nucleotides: TGCGCCAGCAGCCCCTCACAGGGGAGGGAAGAGACCCAGTACTTC. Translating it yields CASSPSQGREETQYF.

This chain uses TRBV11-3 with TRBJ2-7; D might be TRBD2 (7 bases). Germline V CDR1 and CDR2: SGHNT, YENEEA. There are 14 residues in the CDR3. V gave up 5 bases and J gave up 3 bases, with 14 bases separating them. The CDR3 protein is CASSAPGGFYEQYF. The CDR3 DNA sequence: TGTGCCAGCAGCGCGCCGGGGGGCTTCTACGAGCAGTACTTC.

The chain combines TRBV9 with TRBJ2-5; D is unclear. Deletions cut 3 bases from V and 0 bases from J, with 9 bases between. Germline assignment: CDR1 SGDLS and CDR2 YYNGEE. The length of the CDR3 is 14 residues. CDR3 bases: TGTGCCAGCAGCGGCCCCCCGTACCAAGAGACCCAGTACTTC. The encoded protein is CASSGPPYQETQYF. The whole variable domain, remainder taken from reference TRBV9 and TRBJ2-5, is DSGVTQTPKHLITATGQRVTLRCSPRSGDLSVYWYQQSLDQGLQFLIQYYNGEERAKGNILERFSAQQFPDLHSELNLSSLELGDSALYFCASSGPPYQETQYFGPGTRLLVL.

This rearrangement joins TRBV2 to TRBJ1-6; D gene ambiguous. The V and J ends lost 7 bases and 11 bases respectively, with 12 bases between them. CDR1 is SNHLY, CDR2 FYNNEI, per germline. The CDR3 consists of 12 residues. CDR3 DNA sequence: TGTGCCAGCACAATCGGGAACACACCCCTCCACTTT. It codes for CASTIGNTPLHF.

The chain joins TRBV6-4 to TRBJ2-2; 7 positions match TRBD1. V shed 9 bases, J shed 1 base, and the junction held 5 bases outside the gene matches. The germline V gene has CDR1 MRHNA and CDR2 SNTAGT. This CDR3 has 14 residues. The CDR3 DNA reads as TGTGCCAGTCGGACAGGAATGAACACCGGGGAGCTGTTTTTT. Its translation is CASRTGMNTGELFF.

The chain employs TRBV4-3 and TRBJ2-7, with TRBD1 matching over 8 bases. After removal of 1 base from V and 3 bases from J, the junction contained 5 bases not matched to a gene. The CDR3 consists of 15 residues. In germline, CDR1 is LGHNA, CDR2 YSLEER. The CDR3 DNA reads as TGCGCCAGCAGCCAAGGGGTGGACAGGGACTACGAGCAGTACTTC. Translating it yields CASSQGVDRDYEQYF.

CDR3 protein: CASSWGDRGNNQPQHF. CDR3 sequence (DNA): TGTGCCAGCAGTTGGGGGGACAGGGGGAACAATCAGCCCCAGCATTTT. V is TRBV6-6 and J is TRBJ1-5, with TRBD1 matching 11 bases. The CDR3 consists of 16 residues. J gave up 3 bases and V 4 bases, and 5 bases lay outside the gene matches. CDR1 is MNHNY, CDR2 SVGAGI, per germline (reference sequence).

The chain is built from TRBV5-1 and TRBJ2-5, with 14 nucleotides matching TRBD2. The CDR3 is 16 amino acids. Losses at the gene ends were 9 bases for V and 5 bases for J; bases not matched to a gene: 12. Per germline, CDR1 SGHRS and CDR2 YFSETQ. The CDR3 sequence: CATAPGLAGGLETQYF. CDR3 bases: TGCGCCACCGCCCCCGGACTAGCGGGGGGACTCGAGACCCAGTACTTC.

In DNA, the CDR3 is TGCAGCGTTGGGGGCGGGGCCGGGGAGCTGTTTTTT. As protein: CSVGGGAGELFF. The chain couples TRBV29-1 to TRBJ2-2; perhaps TRBD2 as D (6 bases). V was clipped by 4 bases and J by 6 bases, with 9 bases between them. CDR1 and CDR2 (germline): SQVTM, ANQGSEA. CDR3 length equals 12 residues.

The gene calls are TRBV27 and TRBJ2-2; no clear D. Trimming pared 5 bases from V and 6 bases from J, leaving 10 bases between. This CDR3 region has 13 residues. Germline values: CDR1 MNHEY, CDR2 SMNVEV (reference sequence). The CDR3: CASSLQTAGELFF. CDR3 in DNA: TGTGCCAGCAGTCTACAGACGGCCGGGGAGCTGTTTTTT.

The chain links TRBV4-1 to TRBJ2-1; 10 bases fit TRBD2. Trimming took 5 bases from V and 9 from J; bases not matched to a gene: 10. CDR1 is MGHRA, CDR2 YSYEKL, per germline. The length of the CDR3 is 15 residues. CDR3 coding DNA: TGCGCCAGCAGCGGGGTGTCTAGCGGGAGTGGTGAGCAGTTCTTC. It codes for CASSGVSSGSGEQFF.

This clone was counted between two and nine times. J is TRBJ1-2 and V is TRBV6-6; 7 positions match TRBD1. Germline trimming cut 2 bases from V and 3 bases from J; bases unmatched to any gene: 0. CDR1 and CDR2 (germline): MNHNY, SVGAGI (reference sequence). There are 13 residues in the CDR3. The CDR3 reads CASSYDRDYGYTF. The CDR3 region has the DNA TGTGCCAGCAGTTACGACAGGGACTATGGCTACACCTTC.

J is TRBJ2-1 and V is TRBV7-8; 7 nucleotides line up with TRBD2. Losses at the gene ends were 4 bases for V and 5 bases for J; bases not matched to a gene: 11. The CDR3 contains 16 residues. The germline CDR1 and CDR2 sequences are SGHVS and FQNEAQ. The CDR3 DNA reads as TGTGCCAGCAGCTCGCCCCTTCCGGGGGGACACAATGAGCAGTTCTTC. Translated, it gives CASSSPLPGGHNEQFF.

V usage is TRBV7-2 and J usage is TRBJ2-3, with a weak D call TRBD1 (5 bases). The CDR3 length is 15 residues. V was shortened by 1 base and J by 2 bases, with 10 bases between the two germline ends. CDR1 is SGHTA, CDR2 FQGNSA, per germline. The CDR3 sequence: CASSLGTRDTDTQYF. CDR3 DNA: TGTGCCAGCAGCTTAGGGACACGCGACACAGATACGCAGTATTTT.

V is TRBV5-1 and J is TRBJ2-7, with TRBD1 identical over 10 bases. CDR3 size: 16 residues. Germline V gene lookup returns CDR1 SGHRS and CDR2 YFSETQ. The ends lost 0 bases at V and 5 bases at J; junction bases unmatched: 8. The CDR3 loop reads CASSLAPGQGSHEQYF. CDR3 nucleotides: TGCGCCAGCAGCTTGGCACCGGGACAGGGGTCCCACGAGCAGTACTTC.

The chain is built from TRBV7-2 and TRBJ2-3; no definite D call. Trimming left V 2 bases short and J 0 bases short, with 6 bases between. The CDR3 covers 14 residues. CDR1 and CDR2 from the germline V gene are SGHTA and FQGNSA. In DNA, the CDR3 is TGTGCCAGCAGCTTACTATCCAGCACAGATACGCAGTATTTT. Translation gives CASSLLSSTDTQYF.

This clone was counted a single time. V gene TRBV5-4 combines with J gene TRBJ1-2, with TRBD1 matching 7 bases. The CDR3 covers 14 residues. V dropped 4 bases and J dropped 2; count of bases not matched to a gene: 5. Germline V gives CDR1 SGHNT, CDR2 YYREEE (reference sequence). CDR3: CASSAEQGNYGYTF. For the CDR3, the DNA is TGTGCCAGCAGCGCCGAACAGGGGAACTATGGCTACACCTTC. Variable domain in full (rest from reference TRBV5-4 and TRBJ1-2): ETGVTQSPTHLIKTRGQQVTLRCSSQSGHNTVSWYQQALGQGPQFIFQYYREEENGRGNFPPRFSGLQFPNYSSELNVNALELDDSALYLCASSAEQGNYGYTFGSGTRLTVV.

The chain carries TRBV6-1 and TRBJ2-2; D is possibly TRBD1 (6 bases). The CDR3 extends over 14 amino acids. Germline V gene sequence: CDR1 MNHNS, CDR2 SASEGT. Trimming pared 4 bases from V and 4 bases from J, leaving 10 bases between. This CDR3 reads CASSVDRPTGELFF. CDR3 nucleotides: TGTGCCAGCAGTGTGGACAGACCCACCGGGGAGCTGTTTTTT.

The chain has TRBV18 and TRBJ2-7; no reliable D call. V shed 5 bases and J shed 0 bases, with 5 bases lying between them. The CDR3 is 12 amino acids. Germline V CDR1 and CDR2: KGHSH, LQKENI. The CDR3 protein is CASSGNSYEQYF. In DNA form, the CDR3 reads TGTGCCAGCTCAGGAAACTCCTACGAGCAGTACTTC.

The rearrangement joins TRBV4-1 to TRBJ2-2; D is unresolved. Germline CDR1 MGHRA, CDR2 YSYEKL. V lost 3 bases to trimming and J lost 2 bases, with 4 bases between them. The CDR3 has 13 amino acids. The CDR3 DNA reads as TGCGCCAGCAGCCATCCAAACACCGGGGAGCTGTTTTTT. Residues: CASSHPNTGELFF.

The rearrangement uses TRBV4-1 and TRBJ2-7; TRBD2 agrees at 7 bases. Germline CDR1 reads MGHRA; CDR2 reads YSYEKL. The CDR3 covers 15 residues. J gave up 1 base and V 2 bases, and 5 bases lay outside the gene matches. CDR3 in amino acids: CASSQLAANSYEQYF. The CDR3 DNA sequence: TGCGCCAGCAGCCAACTAGCGGCTAATTCCTACGAGCAGTACTTC.